The 16 T cell receptor beta chains below come from one sample, sequenced in a study of blood T cell repertoires in COVID-19. The assay was immunoSEQ multiplex PCR, and TCRdb's table has in-frame clones only and misses some. The data show about 260,000 clones, 82% seen once. The specimen sequenced was peripheral blood. These TCRs come from a woman of 80 years or more with acute or convalescent COVID-19.

This chain links TRBV5-1 with TRBJ2-1, with 9 bases identical to TRBD2. The CDR3 runs 15 residues. Germline V gene sequence: CDR1 SGHRS, CDR2 YFSETQ. The junction had 11 bases not matched to a gene; V was cut back by 4 bases and J by 9 bases. The CDR3 spells CASSPLAGEGGEQFF. The CDR3 coding sequence is TGCGCCAGCAGCCCCTTAGCGGGGGAAGGAGGTGAGCAGTTCTTC.

This clone was seen only once. The J gene is TRBJ2-1, the V gene TRBV28, with TRBD2 matching over 12 bases. This CDR3 has 15 residues. J gave up 5 bases and V 7 bases, and 6 bases lay outside the gene matches. Germline V gene sequence: CDR1 MDHEN, CDR2 SYDVKM. The CDR3 nucleotides are TGTGCCAGCACCGCTAGCGGGAGGGAGAACAATGAGCAGTTCTTC. It encodes CASTASGRENNEQFF.

The chain joins TRBV10-2 to TRBJ2-7, with a weak D call TRBD1 (6 bases). Germline V gene data show CDR1 as WSHSY and CDR2 as SAAADI. The CDR3 contains 13 residues. V was clipped by 9 bases and J by 5 bases, with 17 bases between them. The CDR3: CASESGRGHEQYF. In DNA form, the CDR3 reads TGCGCCAGTGAGAGTGGCAGGGGACACGAGCAGTACTTC.

About this clone: Other DNA sequences in the same sample also yield this CDR3. The rearrangement links TRBV19 to TRBJ1-2; 12 bases match TRBD1. This CDR3 comprises 16 residues. Trimming at V came to 5 bases and at J to 4 bases, leaving 8 bases not matched to a gene. The V gene's germline CDR1 is LNHDA and CDR2 SQIVND (reference sequence). CDR3 residues: CASSAGTGGAGYGYTF. In DNA form, the CDR3 reads TGTGCCAGTAGTGCCGGGACAGGGGGCGCGGGCTATGGCTACACCTTC.

V gene TRBV6-2 or TRBV6-3 combines with J gene TRBJ1-1; TRBD1 might be the D (6 bases). Trimming took 6 bases from V and 3 from J, leaving 11 bases between them. From germline, CDR1 is MNHEY and CDR2 SVGEGT. This CDR3 contains 13 residues. The CDR3 reads CASSDRKDTEAFF. In DNA, the CDR3 is TGTGCCAGCAGCGACAGGAAGGACACTGAAGCTTTCTTT.

The rearrangement links TRBV30 to TRBJ1-6; maybe TRBD1 (5 bases). V dropped 0 bases and J dropped 0 bases, with 12 bases sitting between them. CDR3 size: 17 residues. CDR1 and CDR2 (germline): GTSNPN, SVGIG (reference sequence). CDR3 DNA sequence: TGTGCCTGGAGTGTACGGGGCGGGAGCTCCTATAATTCACCCCTCCACTTT. It is translated as CAWSVRGGSSYNSPLHF. The whole variable domain, filled in from reference TRBV30 and TRBJ1-6, reads SQTIHQWPATLVQPVGSPLSLECTVEGTSNPNLYWYRQAAGRGLQLLFYSVGIGQISSEVPQNLSASRPQDRQFILSSKKLLLSDSGFYLCAWSVRGGSSYNSPLHFGNGTRLTVT.

This clone was counted a single time. This chain joins TRBV20-1 and TRBJ1-1; 8 positions match TRBD1. The CDR3 is made up of 15 amino acids. In germline, CDR1 is DFQATT, CDR2 SNEGSKA (reference sequence). J was trimmed by 4 bases and V by 3 bases; bases with no gene match: 10. The CDR3 coding sequence is TGCAGTGCTAGTAAGACAGGGGCGGGATCCACTGAAGCTTTCTTT. This encodes CSASKTGAGSTEAFF.

V gene TRBV28 combines with J gene TRBJ2-3; unclear D gene. Germline V gives CDR1 MDHEN, CDR2 SYDVKM. This CDR3 region has 14 residues. V was clipped by 6 bases and J by 2 bases, with 12 bases between them. CDR3 sequence (DNA): TGTGCCAGCAGAACTCCCTTGCCCACAGATACGCAGTATTTT. Amino acids: CASRTPLPTDTQYF.

This chain joins TRBV2 and TRBJ2-2, with D hard to call. CDR1 and CDR2 from the germline V gene are SNHLY and FYNNEI. CDR3 length: 13 residues. Between the trimmed V and J ends, which lost 7 bases and 1 base, there was a span of 7 bases. CDR3 nucleotides: TGTGCCAGCAAAGCAGGGAACACCGGGGAGCTGTTTTTT. Translated: CASKAGNTGELFF.

The chain links TRBV10-3 to TRBJ2-3, with 15 positions matching TRBD2. Per the germline V gene, CDR1 is ENHRY and CDR2 is SYGVKD. The CDR3 is made up of 18 amino acids. V gave up 5 bases and J gave up 3 bases; unmatched junction bases: 9. CDR3 amino acids: CAISPGGLAGGSTDTQYF. The CDR3 DNA reads TGTGCCATCAGTCCGGGGGGACTAGCGGGGGGATCTACAGATACGCAGTATTTT.

As concerns this clone: At one end, the junction sequence differs from germline, possibly due to a read error. This chain joins TRBV7-9 and TRBJ1-1; 7 bases match TRBD1. Germline V lookup: CDR1 SEHNR, CDR2 FQNEAQ (reference sequence). The CDR3 has 12 residues. CDR3 in amino acids: CASSLAQKGQDF. As DNA, the CDR3 is TGTGCCAGCAGCTTAGCCCAGAAAGGACAGGACTTT.

The chain carries TRBV5-1 and TRBJ2-1; 12 positions agree with TRBD1. The CDR3 contains 15 residues. Germline assignment: CDR1 SGHRS and CDR2 YFSETQ. After removal of 5 bases from V and 9 bases from J, the junction contained 9 bases not matched to a gene. CDR3 nucleotides: TGCGCCAGCAGGGAGGGACAGGGGGCAGTCGGTGAGCAGTTCTTC. It specifies CASREGQGAVGEQFF.

The chain carries TRBV19 and TRBJ2-7; TRBD2 agrees at 9 bases. The CDR3 has 20 residues. Trimming took 3 bases from V and 3 from J; bases not matched to a gene: 21. Per germline, CDR1 LNHDA and CDR2 SQIVND (reference sequence). Written as DNA, the CDR3 is TGTGCCAGTAGTATGGGGACGGTGTCCGGGATAGCGGGAGCTGTCTACGAGCAGTACTTC. This encodes CASSMGTVSGIAGAVYEQYF.

The V and J genes are TRBV5-4 and TRBJ2-3; a possible D gene is TRBD1 (6 bases). Trimming removed 4 bases at V and 0 bases at J, with 9 bases between. The CDR3 length is 14 residues. The germline V gene has CDR1 SGHNT and CDR2 YYREEE (reference sequence). CDR3 coding DNA: TGTGCCAGCAGCGCAGGGGCGAGCACAGATACGCAGTATTTT. Translated: CASSAGASTDTQYF.

The chain uses TRBV19 and TRBJ1-4, with 8 bases matching TRBD1. The CDR3 length is 16 residues. Germline CDR1 reads LNHDA; CDR2 reads SQIVND (reference sequence). Unmatched junction bases numbered 5, after V lost 5 bases and J lost 0 bases. The CDR3: CASSPGQGPTNEKLFF. Here the CDR3 DNA reads TGTGCCAGTAGTCCAGGACAGGGCCCAACTAATGAAAAACTGTTTTTT. Using reference TRBV19 and TRBJ1-4 for the parts outside the CDR3, the full variable domain is DGGITQSPKYLFRKEGQNVTLSCEQNLNHDAMYWYRQDPGQGLRLIYYSQIVNDFQKGDIAEGYSVSREKKESFPLTVTSAQKNPTAFYLCASSPGQGPTNEKLFFGSGTQLSVL.

The rearrangement uses TRBV7-9 and TRBJ1-1; D might be TRBD1 (5 bases). Germline V CDR1 and CDR2: SEHNR, FQNEAQ (reference sequence). The ends were cut back, 3 bases at V and 1 base at J, with 12 bases in the middle. CDR3 length equals 15 residues. The CDR3 region has the DNA TGTGCCAGCAGCTTCTATACAGGTACGAACACTGAAGCTTTCTTT. This sequence encodes CASSFYTGTNTEAFF.